What follows are 30 T cell receptor beta chains derived from one specimen sequenced in a study of identical twins. A single record per CDR3 protein comes from TCRdb applying MiXCR to the 5' RACE reads. The sample consists of around 1.7 million distinct CDR3 sequences, less than 35% of them appearing once. Sequences were obtained from cord blood. All receptors derive from a newborn girl in good health.

The table lists this clonotype with a few counts. This chain uses TRBV7-2 with TRBJ2-7, with 11 bases identical to TRBD1. Germline V gene lookup returns CDR1 SGHTA and CDR2 FQGNSA. Trimming cost V 3 bases and J 4 bases; bases outside gene matches: 8. The length of the CDR3 is 16 residues. CDR3: CASSFHRDRGGYEQYF. For the CDR3, the DNA is TGTGCCAGCAGCTTCCACCGGGACAGGGGGGGTTACGAGCAGTACTTC.

This chain joins TRBV2 and TRBJ1-6; TRBD1 is a possible D gene (5 bases). Germline V gene data show CDR1 as SNHLY and CDR2 as FYNNEI. Trimming stripped 7 bases from V and 7 bases from J, with 14 bases between. This CDR3 comprises 14 residues. CDR3 bases: TGTGCCAGCAAACCAGGGCCCGAAAATTCACCCCTCCACTTT. Its protein product is CASKPGPENSPLHF.

V and J are TRBV7-9 and TRBJ2-3, with 13 bases that match TRBD2. V dropped 3 bases and J dropped 3; count of bases not matched to a gene: 9. CDR1 and CDR2 (germline): SEHNR, FQNEAQ (reference sequence). The CDR3 consists of 18 residues. The CDR3 DNA sequence: TGTGCCAGCAGCTTCTGGGGACTAGCGGGGAATCGGACAGATACGCAGTATTTT. Its protein is CASSFWGLAGNRTDTQYF.

There are many counts of this clonotype. The genes are TRBV11-2 and TRBJ2-4, with 11 bases aligning to TRBD1. This CDR3 has 15 amino acids. Looked up from germline, CDR1 is SGHAT and CDR2 is FQNNGV. The V segment lost 6 bases and the J segment 8 bases; nucleotides outside the gene matches: 9. The CDR3 sequence is CASSFRDRGMDIQYF. The CDR3 DNA is TGTGCCAGCAGTTTCAGGGACAGGGGGATGGACATTCAGTACTTC.

V and J are TRBV24-1 and TRBJ2-3; 8 bases are a match to TRBD2. This CDR3 comprises 15 residues. The germline CDR1 and CDR2 sequences are KGHDR and SFDVKD. V lost 5 bases to trimming and J lost 1 base; unmatched junction nucleotides: 4. The CDR3 bases are TGTGCCACCAGTGGGCCGGGACTAGGCACAGATACGCAGTATTTT. Translation: CATSGPGLGTDTQYF.

The V call is TRBV5-4, the J call TRBJ2-7; D is unresolved. Germline values: CDR1 SGHNT, CDR2 YYREEE (reference sequence). Trimming left V 5 bases short and J 0 bases short, with 9 bases between. This CDR3 is 13 amino acids long. CDR3 loop: CASRPPDSYEQYF. The CDR3 DNA is TGTGCCAGCAGGCCGCCGGACTCCTACGAGCAGTACTTC.

This clonotype showed up just a few times. This chain joins TRBV7-8 and TRBJ2-7; 7 bases align to TRBD1. The ends lost 2 bases at V and 3 bases at J; junction bases unmatched: 7. The CDR3 has 15 amino acids. Germline V CDR1 and CDR2: SGHVS, FQNEAQ. In nucleotides, the CDR3 is TGTGCCAGCAGCTTATTCCGAGACAGGGACTACGAGCAGTACTTC. Translating it yields CASSLFRDRDYEQYF.

This chain connects TRBV13 to TRBJ2-1, with D unclear. The V gene lost 1 base and the J gene lost 15 bases, with 16 bases spanning the gap. The CDR3 is 13 residues long. The germline V gene has CDR1 PRHDT and CDR2 FYEKMQ (reference sequence). Here the CDR3 reads CASSLAGASRAFF. The CDR3 coding sequence is TGTGCCAGCAGCTTAGCGGGTGCGTCTAGGGCGTTCTTC.

This clonotype was found a few times. The chain carries TRBV3-1 and TRBJ2-5; 10 bases line up with TRBD2. From germline, CDR1 is LGHDT and CDR2 YNNKEL (reference sequence). The CDR3 is made up of 16 amino acids. Trimming cost V 3 bases and J 4 bases; bases outside gene matches: 8. The CDR3 DNA is TGTGCCAGCAGCCAGAAACTCTTAGCGGGAGGAGAGACCCAGTACTTC. Translated: CASSQKLLAGGETQYF.

The chain links TRBV5-1 to TRBJ2-5, with D uncertain. The germline V gene encodes CDR1 SGHRS and CDR2 YFSETQ. The CDR3 extends over 15 amino acids. With 4 bases removed from V and 5 bases from J, the gap between germline ends came to 18 bases. In DNA form, the CDR3 reads TGCGCCAGCAGCGGGTCCCATAATAGCTGGGAGACCCAGTACTTC. Translation: CASSGSHNSWETQYF.

This clonotype has more than one count but fewer than ten. The gene calls are TRBV14 and TRBJ2-7, with D possibly TRBD2 on 5 matching bases. V was trimmed by 5 bases and J by 3 bases, leaving 17 bases between them. The CDR3 contains 15 residues. CDR1 is SGHDN, CDR2 FVKESK, per germline. CDR3 region: CASSEGLRPLYEQYF. The CDR3 DNA reads TGTGCCAGCAGCGAGGGCCTGAGACCTCTCTACGAGCAGTACTTC.

The rearrangement links TRBV5-6 to TRBJ2-1, with TRBD2 as a possible D gene (5 bases). Per the germline V gene, CDR1 is SGHDT and CDR2 is YYEEEE. V lost 0 bases and J lost 9, with 13 bases in between. The CDR3 is made up of 14 amino acids. The CDR3 region is CASSLVLAPREQFF. CDR3 bases: TGTGCCAGCAGCTTGGTCCTAGCCCCCCGTGAGCAGTTCTTC. The full variable domain, completed using reference TRBV5-6 and TRBJ2-1, is DAGVTQSPTHLIKTRGQQVTLRCSPKSGHDTVSWYQQALGQGPQFIFQYYEEEERQRGNFPDRFSGHQFPNYSSELNVNALLLGDSALYLCASSLVLAPREQFFGPGTRLTVL.

In its sample, this clonotype was seen a few times. This chain connects TRBV20-1 to TRBJ2-7; D uncertain. V was shortened by 4 bases and J by 0 bases, with 7 bases between the two germline ends. The CDR3 is 12 residues long. Germline V CDR1 and CDR2: DFQATT, SNEGSKA (reference sequence). The DNA for the CDR3 is TGCAGTGCTAACCCCGACTCCTACGAGCAGTACTTC. This translates into CSANPDSYEQYF.

The V gene is TRBV7-8, the J gene TRBJ2-1; the match to TRBD2 covers 8 bases. The DNA end favors TRBJ2-7, so the J call may be wrong. CDR1 SGHVS and CDR2 FQNEAQ come from the germline V gene. This CDR3 is built from 16 residues. The CDR3 sequence is CASSLPGTRSYNEQYF. The CDR3 nucleotides read TGTGCCAGCAGTCTGCCCGGGACTAGATCCTACAATGAGCAGTACTTC.

This clonotype was observed a handful of times. CDR3 DNA: TGTGCCAGCAGCCTCGGGAGGGAGGTAGATACGCAGTATTTT. Amino acids: CASSLGREVDTQYF. The chain combines TRBV2 with TRBJ2-3; 8 nucleotides match TRBD2. Germline V CDR1 and CDR2: SNHLY, FYNNEI. The junction had 7 bases not matched to a gene; V was cut back by 6 bases and J by 5 bases. CDR3 length: 14 residues.

This clonotype was seen a few times. The V and J genes are TRBV4-2 and TRBJ2-7, with 10 bases matching TRBD2. V lost 2 bases and J lost 7; bases outside the gene matches: 8. The germline V gene encodes CDR1 LGHNA and CDR2 YNFKEQ. The CDR3 is made up of 15 amino acids. The CDR3 bases are TGTGCCAGCAGCCAAAGTACCCCACTAGCGGGGGAGCAGTACTTC. Protein: CASSQSTPLAGEQYF.

Concerning this clonotype: A junction boundary mismatches the germline segment, possibly from a read error. The J gene is TRBJ2-7, the V gene TRBV28; D remains ambiguous. From germline, CDR1 is MDHEN and CDR2 SYDVKM. The CDR3 has 14 amino acids. CDR3 amino acids: CASSLSGMGNIQHF. The CDR3 DNA reads as TGTGCCAGCAGTTTATCTGGGATGGGAAACATTCAGCACTTC.

This clonotype came up once. The chain links TRBV20-1 to TRBJ1-4, with TRBD1 as a possible D gene (5 bases). The CDR3 totals 16 residues. Trimming took off 0 bases at V and 6 bases at J, with 17 bases between the two ends. Germline CDR1 and CDR2: DFQATT and SNEGSKA (reference sequence). The CDR3 loop reads CSARDPRGGSYEKLFF. CDR3 bases: TGCAGTGCTAGAGATCCGAGGGGAGGGAGTTATGAAAAACTGTTTTTT.

This clonotype was seen at least ten times. The chain has TRBV29-1 and TRBJ1-6; a weak D match, TRBD1 (6 bases). Germline CDR1 and CDR2: SQVTM and ANQGSEA. The CDR3 covers 13 residues. The V and J ends lost 7 bases and 5 bases respectively, with 12 bases between them. Written as DNA, the CDR3 is TGCAGCGCCCGGACAGCTCATAATTCACCCCTCCACTTT. Its translation: CSARTAHNSPLHF.

In its sample, this clonotype was seen once. This chain joins TRBV7-2 and TRBJ1-2, with 9 bases fitting TRBD1. V shed 5 bases and J 4 bases; nucleotides not matched to a gene: 8. The germline V gene has CDR1 SGHTA and CDR2 FQGNSA. This CDR3 spans 15 amino acids. The CDR3 DNA reads as TGTGCCAGCAGCCCCCCCGACAGGGGGATCTATGGCTACACCTTC. Its protein is CASSPPDRGIYGYTF. Together with reference TRBV7-2 and TRBJ1-2, the CDR3 gives the full variable domain: GAGVSQSPSNKVTEKGKDVELRCDPISGHTALYWYRQSLGQGLEFLIYFQGNSAPDKSGLPSDRFSAERTGGSVSTLTIQRTQQEDSAVYLCASSPPDRGIYGYTFGSGTRLTVV.

This clonotype was seen a few times. The rearrangement uses TRBV29-1 and TRBJ1-4; a possible D gene is TRBD1 (6 bases). CDR1 is SQVTM and CDR2 is ANQGSEA in the germline V gene. The V end was cut by 5 bases, the J end by 10 bases, with 17 bases between. There are 13 residues in the CDR3. The CDR3 DNA follows: TGCAGCGTTCCTACAGGGTCGAAGGGAAAACTGTTTTTT. The encoded protein is CSVPTGSKGKLFF.

The chain is built from TRBV14 and TRBJ1-1; no firm D call. Deletions cut 0 bases from V and 3 bases from J, with 11 bases between. CDR1 is SGHDN and CDR2 is FVKESK in the germline V gene. The CDR3 extends over 15 amino acids. The CDR3 reads CASSQDTRRYTEAFF. The CDR3 nucleotides read TGTGCCAGCAGCCAAGATACGAGGAGGTACACTGAAGCTTTCTTT.

This rearrangement joins TRBV28 to TRBJ1-5; 7 bases agree with TRBD1. Germline CDR1 MDHEN, CDR2 SYDVKM. Germline trimming cut 4 bases from V and 7 bases from J; bases unmatched to any gene: 7. CDR3 length equals 14 residues. This CDR3 reads CASSSIQGRQPQHF. In DNA form, the CDR3 reads TGTGCCAGCAGTTCCATACAGGGGCGCCAGCCCCAGCATTTT. Full variable domain (missing parts from reference TRBV28 and TRBJ1-5): DVKVTQSSRYLVKRTGEKVFLECVQDMDHENMFWYRQDPGLGLRLIYFSYDVKMKEKGDIPEGYSVSREKKERFSLILESASTNQTSMYLCASSSIQGRQPQHFGDGTRLSIL.

In this sample, this clonotype turned up a few times. This sequence joins TRBV7-9 and TRBJ2-1, with 10 bases aligning to TRBD2. CDR3 length equals 18 residues. CDR1 is SEHNR and CDR2 is FQNEAQ in the germline V gene (reference sequence). J lost 1 base, V lost 1 base, and 7 bases had no gene match. The CDR3 DNA is TGTGCCAGCAGCTTAGGCAGCGGGGGGGAGAAGTCCTACAATGAGCAGTTCTTC. Translated, it gives CASSLGSGGEKSYNEQFF.

This chain's CDR3 is CASSLAPSGRGEQYF. The CDR3 DNA reads TGTGCCAGCAGCTTAGCGCCTAGCGGGAGGGGAGAGCAGTACTTC. The genes are TRBV7-6 and TRBJ2-5, with 12 bases that match TRBD2. CDR1 SGHVS and CDR2 FNYEAQ come from the germline V gene. The CDR3 sequence is 15 residues long. With V trimmed by 0 bases and J by 11 bases, 7 bases remained unmatched.

This clonotype has a handful of counts. The chain recombines TRBV28 with TRBJ1-6; TRBD1 matches 7 bases. The CDR3 has 15 amino acids. The trim removed 3 bases at V and 10 bases at J, leaving 9 bases unmatched. Germline V gives CDR1 MDHEN, CDR2 SYDVKM. The CDR3 nucleotides are TGTGCCAGCAGTTTTCCGGGACAGTTTGGGTCACCCCTCCACTTT. This sequence encodes CASSFPGQFGSPLHF.

This clonotype was observed a handful of times. This sequence joins TRBV12-5 and TRBJ2-4; TRBD1 agrees at 8 bases. The J call may be mistaken, given a closer DNA end match to TRBJ2-7. The CDR3 extends over 16 amino acids. The germline V gene has CDR1 LGHNT and CDR2 FRNRAP. Written as DNA, the CDR3 is TGTGCTAGTGGTTGGCGAGTACAGGGGGTGATGCTCGAGCAGTACTTC. Amino acids: CASGWRVQGVMLEQYF.

For this clonotype: This sequence may be a read error, since a much larger clone differs from it by one base. The chain is built from TRBV9 and TRBJ2-4, with a weak D call TRBD2 (6 bases). The better agreement between TRBJ2-7 and the DNA end casts doubt on the J call. The germline V gene has CDR1 SGDLS and CDR2 YYNGEE. There are 14 residues in the CDR3. CDR3 region: CASSVLAETFEQYF. The CDR3, as DNA: TGTGCCAGCAGCGTTTTAGCGGAGACCTTCGAGCAGTACTTC.

The chain's CDR3 is CASSLDGRGGNQPQHF. The CDR3 nucleotides read TGTGCCAGCAGCCTAGACGGTCGGGGGGGAAATCAGCCCCAGCATTTT. The chain links TRBV7-9 to TRBJ1-5; a weak D match, TRBD1 (5 bases). CDR1 is SEHNR and CDR2 is FQNEAQ in the germline V gene (reference sequence). The CDR3 contains 16 residues. The ends were cut back, 5 bases at V and 4 bases at J, with 18 bases in the middle.

This clonotype occurred a few times. The chain is built from TRBV7-2 and TRBJ2-1, with D possibly TRBD2 on 5 matching bases. Per the germline V gene, CDR1 is SGHTA and CDR2 is FQGNSA. This CDR3 is built from 15 residues. V dropped 4 bases and J dropped 7 bases, with 17 bases sitting between them. In DNA, the CDR3 is TGTGCCAGCAGCTCCCCCAGCGGTCTATTGAATGAGCAGTTCTTC. Translated, it gives CASSSPSGLLNEQFF.